The 16 T cell receptor beta chains below come from one sample, sequenced in a study of T cell repertoires in cytomegalovirus infection. TCRdb analysed the reads with MiXCR anew, one entry per CDR3 protein. The sample has about 230,000 distinct CDR3 sequences; under 8.5% are singletons. The sequenced sample consisted of PBMCs. Every receptor here comes from a human donor in good health (CMV status not recorded). Some clones in this sample may be carry-over from other donors' samples.

This clonotype was seen a handful of times. The rearrangement joins TRBV29-1 to TRBJ1-2; TRBD1 matches at 9 bases. In germline, CDR1 is SQVTM, CDR2 ANQGSEA. The V gene end was trimmed by 7 bases and the J gene end by 7 bases; junction bases not matched to a gene: 10. The CDR3 runs 13 residues. CDR3 DNA sequence: TGCAGCGGGACTAAGGGGACAGGGCCTGGCTACACCTTC. It translates to CSGTKGTGPGYTF.

There are many counts of this clonotype. This rearrangement joins TRBV28 to TRBJ1-1, with TRBD1 matching over 7 bases. With 7 bases clipped from V and 3 bases from J, the junction kept 14 bases outside the gene matches. The CDR3 sequence is 16 residues long. Germline assignment: CDR1 MDHEN and CDR2 SYDVKM. CDR3 nucleotide sequence: TGTGCCAGCACCGACGGGAGAAGGGGGCAGCACACTGAAGCTTTCTTT. As protein: CASTDGRRGQHTEAFF.

This clonotype was recorded many times. The chain joins TRBV7-9 to TRBJ1-1; TRBD1 is a possible D gene (5 bases). The CDR3 loop spans 12 amino acids. Germline V gene data show CDR1 as SEHNR and CDR2 as FQNEAQ (reference sequence). The ends were cut back, 4 bases at V and 6 bases at J, with 9 bases in the middle. This chain's CDR3 is CASSSGASEAFF. CDR3 DNA sequence: TGTGCCAGCAGCTCCGGGGCTTCTGAAGCTTTCTTT.

This clonotype came up many times. The chain has TRBV5-1 and TRBJ2-1; possibly TRBD1 for D (6 bases). CDR3 length equals 15 residues. Germline CDR1 and CDR2: SGHRS and YFSETQ. Trimming took 1 base from V and 1 from J, leaving 9 bases between them. The CDR3 sequence: CASSLLQGSYNEQFF. CDR3 DNA: TGCGCCAGCAGCTTGTTACAGGGTTCCTACAATGAGCAGTTCTTC.

The gene calls are TRBV28 and TRBJ1-2; D is undetermined. From germline, CDR1 is MDHEN and CDR2 SYDVKM. The CDR3 spans 12 residues. V was cut by 6 bases and J by 8 bases, with 13 bases left in between. In DNA, the CDR3 is TGTGCCAGCAGCCCTCCCGCTGGGGGCTACACCTTC. It specifies CASSPPAGGYTF.

This clonotype was counted between two and nine times. The chain combines TRBV20-1 with TRBJ1-5, with 8 bases lining up with TRBD1. The CDR3 contains 13 residues. V lost 2 bases and J lost 6; bases outside the gene matches: 3. Per the germline V gene, CDR1 is DFQATT and CDR2 is SNEGSKA (reference sequence). For the CDR3, the DNA is TGCAGTGCTAGAAGACAGGGGATTCAGCCCCAGCATTTT. This sequence encodes CSARRQGIQPQHF.

This clonotype was counted ten times or more. The chain uses TRBV2 and TRBJ1-1; D is uncertain. V was cut by 8 bases and J by 2 bases, with 9 bases left in between. Looked up from germline, CDR1 is SNHLY and CDR2 is FYNNEI. The length of the CDR3 is 12 residues. CDR3 protein: CASGRFNTEAFF. Written as DNA, the CDR3 is TGTGCCAGCGGTCGCTTCAACACTGAAGCTTTCTTT.

This clonotype was seen repeatedly, ten times or more. V gene TRBV6-2 or TRBV6-3 combines with J gene TRBJ1-1; tentative D call: TRBD1 (5 bases). Germline loops: CDR1 MNHEY, CDR2 SVGEGT. Trimming shortened V by 0 bases and J by 5 bases, and 13 bases separated the two germline ends. The CDR3 has 15 residues. The CDR3 nucleotides read TGTGCCAGCAGTTACTCTAACAGGAAAATTACTGAAGCTTTCTTT. This sequence encodes CASSYSNRKITEAFF.

Ten or more counts support this clonotype. V gene TRBV28 combines with J gene TRBJ2-7; D gene uncertain. Germline V gene data show CDR1 as MDHEN and CDR2 as SYDVKM. V was pared by 6 bases and J by 6 bases, with 9 bases between. The CDR3 totals 11 residues. The CDR3 is CASSRMGEQYF. The CDR3 nucleotides read TGTGCCAGCAGCCGGATGGGCGAGCAGTACTTC.

To note about this clonotype: A much larger clone differs from this one at a single base, so this may be a read error. J is TRBJ2-1 and V is TRBV6-2 or TRBV6-3; a weak D match, TRBD2 (6 bases). Germline CDR1 and CDR2: MNHEY and SVGEGT. This CDR3 has 17 residues. The CDR3: CASNLLRGSSSYNKQFF. CDR3 in DNA: TGTGCCAGCAACCTCCTTCGGGGGAGTAGCTCCTACAATAAGCAGTTCTTC.

Many counts were recorded for this clonotype. The CDR3 region is CASSPGGEPTGELFF. CDR3 sequence (DNA): TGTGCCAGCAGCCCAGGGGGTGAACCCACCGGGGAGCTGTTTTTT. This chain joins TRBV7-9 and TRBJ2-2; 7 nucleotides match TRBD1. Losses at the gene ends were 5 bases for V and 4 bases for J; bases not matched to a gene: 7. This CDR3 is 15 amino acids long. Germline V gives CDR1 SEHNR, CDR2 FQNEAQ (reference sequence).

The chain combines TRBV20-1 with TRBJ1-2; unclear D gene. This CDR3 comprises 16 residues. CDR1 DFQATT and CDR2 SNEGSKA come from the germline V gene (reference sequence). V lost 6 bases and J lost 4, with 24 bases in between. DNA for the CDR3: TGCAGTGCCCTTCGCCCGGTCGGTTTCCTAGGCTATGGCTACACCTTC. It specifies CSALRPVGFLGYGYTF.

The genes are TRBV5-1 and TRBJ2-5, with D tentatively TRBD1 (6 bases). The CDR3 covers 15 residues. With 2 bases removed from V and 2 bases from J, the gap between germline ends came to 13 bases. Germline CDR1 and CDR2: SGHRS and YFSETQ. CDR3 in amino acids: CASSFGSRGQETQYF. The CDR3 DNA follows: TGCGCCAGCAGCTTCGGCTCCAGGGGACAAGAGACCCAGTACTTC.

This clonotype showed up many times. The chain has TRBV7-2 and TRBJ2-2; tentatively, D is TRBD1 or TRBD2 (6 bases each). V dropped 1 base and J dropped 5 bases, with 14 bases sitting between them. The CDR3 has 16 residues. Germline V gene data show CDR1 as SGHTA and CDR2 as FQGNSA. In DNA, the CDR3 is TGTGCCAGCAGCTTAGACGGGGGCGGTACGACCGGGGAGCTGTTTTTT. Translation: CASSLDGGGTTGELFF.

The sample holds many counts of this clonotype. The chain is built from TRBV11-2 and TRBJ1-3, with D maybe TRBD1 (6 bases). This CDR3 comprises 15 residues. Germline V CDR1 and CDR2: SGHAT, FQNNGV. The V and J ends lost 6 bases and 3 bases respectively, with 15 bases between them. CDR3 region: CASRQQGSGGNTIYF. The CDR3 nucleotides read TGTGCCAGCAGGCAACAGGGCTCGGGTGGAAACACCATATATTTT.

This clonotype has a count of ten or more. This chain uses TRBV6-2 or TRBV6-3 with TRBJ1-2, with D hard to call. This CDR3 contains 12 residues. Germline CDR1 MNHEY, CDR2 SVGEGT. The V gene lost 6 bases and the J gene lost 4 bases, with 9 bases spanning the gap. The CDR3 region is CASREGGYGYTF. CDR3 sequence (DNA): TGTGCCAGCAGGGAGGGAGGCTATGGCTACACCTTC.